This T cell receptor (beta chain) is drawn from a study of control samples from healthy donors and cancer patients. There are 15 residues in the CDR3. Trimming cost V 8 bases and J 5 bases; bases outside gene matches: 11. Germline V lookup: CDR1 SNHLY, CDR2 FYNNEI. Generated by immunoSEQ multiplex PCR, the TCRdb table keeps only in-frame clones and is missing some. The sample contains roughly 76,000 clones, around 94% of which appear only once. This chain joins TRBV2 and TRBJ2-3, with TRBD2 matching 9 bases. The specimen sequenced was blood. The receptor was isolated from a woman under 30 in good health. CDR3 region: CASGAGGLPGDTQYF. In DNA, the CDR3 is TGTGCCAGCGGAGCGGGGGGCCTACCGGGAGATACGCAGTATTTT.